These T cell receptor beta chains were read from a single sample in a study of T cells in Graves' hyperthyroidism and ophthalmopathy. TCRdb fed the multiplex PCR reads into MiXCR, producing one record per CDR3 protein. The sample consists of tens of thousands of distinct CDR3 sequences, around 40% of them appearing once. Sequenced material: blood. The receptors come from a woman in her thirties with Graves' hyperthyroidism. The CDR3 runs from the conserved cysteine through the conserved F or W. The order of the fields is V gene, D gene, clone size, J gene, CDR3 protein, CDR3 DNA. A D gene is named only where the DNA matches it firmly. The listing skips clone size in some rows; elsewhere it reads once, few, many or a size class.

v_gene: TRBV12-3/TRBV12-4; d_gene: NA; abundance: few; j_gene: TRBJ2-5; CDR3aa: CASSLQGGGETQYF; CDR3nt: TGTGCCAGCAGTTTACAAGGGGGGGGAGAGACCCAGTACTTC
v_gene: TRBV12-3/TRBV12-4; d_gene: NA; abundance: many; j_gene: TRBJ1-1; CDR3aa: CASSSRASGAEAFF; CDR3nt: TGTGCCAGCAGTTCGAGGGCCAGCGGCGCTGAAGCTTTCTTT
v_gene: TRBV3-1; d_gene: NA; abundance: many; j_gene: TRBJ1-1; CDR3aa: CASSQGTGNTEAFF; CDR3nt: TGTGCCAGCAGCCAAGGGACCGGGAACACTGAAGCTTTCTTT
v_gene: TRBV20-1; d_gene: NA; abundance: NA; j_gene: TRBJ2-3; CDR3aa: CSARGAGVQYF; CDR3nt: TGCAGTGCCAGGGGGGCGGGAGTCCAGTATTTT
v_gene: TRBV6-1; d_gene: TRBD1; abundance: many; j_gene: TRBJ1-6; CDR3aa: CASSRGGGNSPLHF; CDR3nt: TGTGCCAGCAGCAGGGGGGGAGGGAATTCACCCCTCCACTTT
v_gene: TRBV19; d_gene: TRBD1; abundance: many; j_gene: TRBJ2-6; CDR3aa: CASSIGRGLAGANVLTF; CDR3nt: TGTGCCAGTAGTATCGGCAGGGGGCTAGCTGGGGCCAACGTCCTGACTTTC
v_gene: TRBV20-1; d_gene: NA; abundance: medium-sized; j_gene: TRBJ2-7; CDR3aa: CSADGQPYEQYF; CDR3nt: TGCAGTGCCGATGGACAGCCCTACGAGCAGTACTTC
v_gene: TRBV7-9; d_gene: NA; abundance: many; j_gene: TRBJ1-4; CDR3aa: CASSSIGTGGKEKLFF; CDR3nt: TGTGCCAGCAGCTCAATAGGGACCGGGGGTAAAGAAAAACTGTTTTTT
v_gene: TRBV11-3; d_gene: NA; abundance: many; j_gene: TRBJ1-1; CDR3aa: CASSRLRANTEAFF; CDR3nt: TGTGCCAGCAGCCGGCTTCGAGCGAACACTGAAGCTTTCTTT
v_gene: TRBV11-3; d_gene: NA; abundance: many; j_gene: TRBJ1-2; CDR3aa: CASSSATFGYTF; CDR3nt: TGTGCCAGCAGCTCAGCTACTTTTGGCTACACCTTC
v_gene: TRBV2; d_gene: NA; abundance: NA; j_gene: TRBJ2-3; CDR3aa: CANPKSQGSTDTQYF; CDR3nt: TGTGCCAACCCGAAGAGCCAGGGGAGCACAGATACGCAGTATTTT
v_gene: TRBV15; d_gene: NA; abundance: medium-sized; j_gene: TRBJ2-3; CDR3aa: CATSERGDTQYF; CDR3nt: TGTGCCACCAGTGAACGGGGAGATACGCAGTATTTT
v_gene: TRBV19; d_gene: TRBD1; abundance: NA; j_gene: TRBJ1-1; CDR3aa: CASSARQGTNAEAFF; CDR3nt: TGTGCCAGCAGTGCCCGACAGGGTACGAACGCTGAAGCTTTCTTT
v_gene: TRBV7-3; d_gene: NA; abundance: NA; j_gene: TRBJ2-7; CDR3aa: CASSLTGGSYEQYF; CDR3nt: TGTGCCAGCAGCTTAACAGGGGGTTCCTACGAGCAGTACTTC
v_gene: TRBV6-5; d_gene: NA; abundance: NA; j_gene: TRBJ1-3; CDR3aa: CASNYSIGPGNTIYF; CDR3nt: TGTGCCAGCAATTACTCAATTGGCCCGGGAAACACCATATATTTT
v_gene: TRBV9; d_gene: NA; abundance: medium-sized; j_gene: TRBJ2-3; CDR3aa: CASGRVSTDTQYF; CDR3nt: TGTGCCAGCGGTAGAGTCAGCACAGATACGCAGTATTTT
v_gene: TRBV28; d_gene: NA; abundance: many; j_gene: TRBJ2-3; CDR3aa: CASGVSTDTQYF; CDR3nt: TGTGCCAGCGGGGTAAGCACAGATACGCAGTATTTT
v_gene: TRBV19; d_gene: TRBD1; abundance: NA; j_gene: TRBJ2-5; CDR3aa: CASEQGSGQETQYF; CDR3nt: TGTGCCAGTGAACAGGGGTCAGGCCAAGAGACCCAGTACTTC
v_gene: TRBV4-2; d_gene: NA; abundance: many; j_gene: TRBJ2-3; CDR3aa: CASSQGLGRADTQYF; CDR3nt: TGTGCCAGCAGCCAAGGACTAGGTCGGGCAGATACGCAGTATTTT
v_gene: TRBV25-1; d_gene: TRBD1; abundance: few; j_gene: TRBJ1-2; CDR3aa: CASSSDRDIDYGYTF; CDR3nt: TGTGCCAGCAGCTCAGACAGGGACATAGACTATGGCTACACCTTC
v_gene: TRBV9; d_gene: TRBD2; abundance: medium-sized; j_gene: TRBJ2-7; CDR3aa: CARERGLAGECGYEQYF; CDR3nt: TGTGCCAGAGAGAGGGGACTAGCGGGAGAGTGCGGCTACGAGCAGTACTTC
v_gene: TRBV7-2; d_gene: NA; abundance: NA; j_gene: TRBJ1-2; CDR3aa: CASSGDGPLSYTF; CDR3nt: TGTGCCAGCAGCGGGGATGGGCCGCTCTCCTACACCTTC
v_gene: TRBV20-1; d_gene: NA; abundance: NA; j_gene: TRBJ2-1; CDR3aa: CSARALPRGGGNEQFF; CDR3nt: TGCAGTGCTAGAGCTTTACCCAGAGGGGGGGGCAATGAGCAGTTCTTC
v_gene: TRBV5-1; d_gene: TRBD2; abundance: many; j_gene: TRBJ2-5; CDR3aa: CASSSYLGEGLTETQYF; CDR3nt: TGCGCCAGCAGCTCCTATTTGGGGGAGGGCCTCACAGAGACCCAGTACTTC